This T cell receptor (beta chain) came from a study of CD8+ T cells in alopecia areata. Study-level points and caveats: Normal scalp had lower clonality than lesional scalp, with alopecia totalis/universalis lesions showing this most strongly. The study found tofacitinib significantly decreased scalp clonality and expanded CD8+ clones among the top 100.

The sample's treatment: oral pan-JAK inhibitor, 5-10 mg twice daily. Specimens obtained from alopecia areata patients comprised lesional scalp punch biopsies and peripheral blood. The researchers isolated CD4+ and CD8+ T cells from PBMCs by sorting. Trimming pared 3 bases from V and 4 bases from J, leaving 15 bases between. CDR3 length equals 15 residues. CDR1 and CDR2 (germline): MNHEY, SVGAGI. With regard to this clone: The antigen remains unidentified.

RNA, once extracted, was reverse transcribed into cDNA for use as the sequencing template. Repertoires were generated with immunoSEQ multiplex PCR, while TCRdb's copy carries only in-frame clones and drops some. The sample records approximately 170,000 clones, 50% to 60% being singletons. This chain connects TRBV6-5 to TRBJ2-5, with a weak D call TRBD1 (6 bases). The sequence derives from a human donor with alopecia areata. This material consisted of CD4+ T cells sorted from blood, taken at week 4, from a patient treated with tofacitinib. The CDR3 spells CASSYFGQKGETQYF. For the CDR3, the DNA is TGTGCCAGCAGTTATTTTGGACAGAAAGGAGAGACCCAGTACTTC.